These T cell receptor beta chains were read from a single sample in a study of shared clonotypes between healthy human individuals. The protocol was immunoSEQ multiplex PCR, while the TCRdb copy is restricted to in-frame clones and leaves out a portion. The sample holds about 1 million clones, roughly 75% seen once. The sample comprised memory CD4+ T cells sorted from blood. These TCRs come from a man aged 18 to 29 in good health. CDR3s include the opening cysteine and the closing phenylalanine or tryptophan. Fields, in order: V gene, D gene, J gene, clone size, CDR3 DNA, CDR3 protein. D genes are given only for firm matches. Clone size is given for some rows only: seen once, a few or many times, or a class if the clone is expanded.

v_gene: TRBV30
d_gene: TRBD2
j_gene: TRBJ2-7
abundance: -
CDR3nt: TGTGCCTGGTCGCCCTGGCGGGGGGGCATCCACGAGCAGTACTTC
CDR3aa: CAWSPWRGGIHEQYF

v_gene: TRBV30
d_gene: -
j_gene: TRBJ1-1
abundance: once
CDR3nt: TGTGCCTTGGATGGGGTGACAGGGAACACTGAAGCTTTCTTT
CDR3aa: CALDGVTGNTEAFF

v_gene: TRBV30
d_gene: -
j_gene: TRBJ1-3
abundance: -
CDR3nt: TGTGCCTGGACCCCGTTTGGGGGTTCTGGAAACACCATATATTTT
CDR3aa: CAWTPFGGSGNTIYF

v_gene: TRBV5-1
d_gene: TRBD2
j_gene: TRBJ2-2
abundance: -
CDR3nt: TGCGCCAGCAGCACAGCGGGAGCAGTCGGGGAGCTGTTTTTT
CDR3aa: CASSTAGAVGELFF

v_gene: TRBV28
d_gene: -
j_gene: TRBJ2-2
abundance: -
CDR3nt: TGTGCCAGTCTAGGACGGACGAACACCGGGGAGCTGTTTTTT
CDR3aa: CASLGRTNTGELFF

v_gene: TRBV20-1
d_gene: -
j_gene: TRBJ1-2
abundance: once
CDR3nt: TGCAGTGCTAGCCAGGGGCTAGGCTACACCTTC
CDR3aa: CSASQGLGYTF

v_gene: TRBV9
d_gene: -
j_gene: TRBJ2-7
abundance: -
CDR3nt: TGTGCCAGCACCCTAAGAGAACGGGATCCAAGGACCGAGCAGTACTTC
CDR3aa: CASTLRERDPRTEQYF

v_gene: TRBV14
d_gene: TRBD2
j_gene: TRBJ2-3
abundance: -
CDR3nt: TGTGCCAGCAGCCTTAGCGGGAGTGGCACAGATACGCAGTATTTT
CDR3aa: CASSLSGSGTDTQYF

v_gene: TRBV7-2
d_gene: TRBD1
j_gene: TRBJ2-5
abundance: -
CDR3nt: TGTGCCAGCAGCTCACGGGACAGGGGCGTAAGGGGCGAGACCCAGTACTTC
CDR3aa: CASSSRDRGVRGETQYF

v_gene: TRBV9
d_gene: -
j_gene: TRBJ2-5
abundance: -
CDR3nt: TGTGCCAGCAGCGTAGGCACGGGGACCGGGGAGACCCAGTACTTC
CDR3aa: CASSVGTGTGETQYF

v_gene: TRBV5-4
d_gene: -
j_gene: TRBJ2-4
abundance: once
CDR3nt: TGTGCCAGCAGCTTTGAGGGTAGCAAAAACATTCAGTACTTC
CDR3aa: CASSFEGSKNIQYF